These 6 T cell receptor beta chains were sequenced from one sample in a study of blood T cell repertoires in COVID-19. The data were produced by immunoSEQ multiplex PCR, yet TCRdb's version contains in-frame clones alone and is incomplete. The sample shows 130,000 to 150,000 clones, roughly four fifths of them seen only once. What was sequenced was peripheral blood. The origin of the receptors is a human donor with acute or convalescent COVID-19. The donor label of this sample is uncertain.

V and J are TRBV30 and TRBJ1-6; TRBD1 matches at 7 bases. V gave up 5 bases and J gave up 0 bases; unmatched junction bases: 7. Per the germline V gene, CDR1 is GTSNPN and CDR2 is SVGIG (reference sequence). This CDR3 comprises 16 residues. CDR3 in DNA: TGTGCCTGGGTTCAGGGACAGAGCTCCTATAATTCACCCCTCCACTTT. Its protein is CAWVQGQSSYNSPLHF. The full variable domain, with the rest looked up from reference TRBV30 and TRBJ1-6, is SQTIHQWPATLVQPVGSPLSLECTVEGTSNPNLYWYRQAAGRGLQLLFYSVGIGQISSEVPQNLSASRPQDRQFILSSKKLLLSDSGFYLCAWVQGQSSYNSPLHFGNGTRLTVT.

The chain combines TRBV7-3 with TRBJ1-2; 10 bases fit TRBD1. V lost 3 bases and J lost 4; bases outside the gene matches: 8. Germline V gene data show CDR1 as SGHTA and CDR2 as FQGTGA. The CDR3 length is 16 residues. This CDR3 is CASSFLTGGPAYGYTF. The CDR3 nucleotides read TGTGCCAGCAGCTTCCTGACAGGGGGCCCTGCCTATGGCTACACCTTC. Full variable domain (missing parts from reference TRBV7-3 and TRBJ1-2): GAGVSQTPSNKVTEKGKYVELRCDPISGHTALYWYRQSLGQGPEFLIYFQGTGAADDSGLPNDRFFAVRPEGSVSTLKIQRTERGDSAVYLCASSFLTGGPAYGYTFGSGTRLTVV.

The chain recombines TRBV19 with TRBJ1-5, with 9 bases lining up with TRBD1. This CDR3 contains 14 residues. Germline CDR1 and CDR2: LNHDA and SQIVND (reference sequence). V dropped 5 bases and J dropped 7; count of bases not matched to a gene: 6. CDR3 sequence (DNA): TGTGCCAGTAGTCGGGACAGGGACACGCAGCCCCAGCATTTT. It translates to CASSRDRDTQPQHF.

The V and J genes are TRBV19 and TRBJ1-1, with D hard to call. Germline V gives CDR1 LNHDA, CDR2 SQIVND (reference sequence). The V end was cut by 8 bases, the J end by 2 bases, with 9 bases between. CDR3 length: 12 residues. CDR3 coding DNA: TGTGCCAGTGGATACAGTAACACTGAAGCTTTCTTT. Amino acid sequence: CASGYSNTEAFF.

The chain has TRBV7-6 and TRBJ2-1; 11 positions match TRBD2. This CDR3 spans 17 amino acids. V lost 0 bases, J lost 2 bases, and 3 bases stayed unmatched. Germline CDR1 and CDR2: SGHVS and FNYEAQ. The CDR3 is CASSLALAGGPYNEQFF. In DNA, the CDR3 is TGTGCCAGCAGCTTAGCCTTAGCGGGGGGGCCCTACAATGAGCAGTTCTTC.

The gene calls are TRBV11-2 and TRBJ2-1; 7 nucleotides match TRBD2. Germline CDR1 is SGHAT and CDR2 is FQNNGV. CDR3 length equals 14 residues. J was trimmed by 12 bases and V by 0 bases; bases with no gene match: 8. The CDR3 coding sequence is TGTGCCAGCAGCTTAGATCGGGACTACCATCCGCAGTTCTTC. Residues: CASSLDRDYHPQFF.